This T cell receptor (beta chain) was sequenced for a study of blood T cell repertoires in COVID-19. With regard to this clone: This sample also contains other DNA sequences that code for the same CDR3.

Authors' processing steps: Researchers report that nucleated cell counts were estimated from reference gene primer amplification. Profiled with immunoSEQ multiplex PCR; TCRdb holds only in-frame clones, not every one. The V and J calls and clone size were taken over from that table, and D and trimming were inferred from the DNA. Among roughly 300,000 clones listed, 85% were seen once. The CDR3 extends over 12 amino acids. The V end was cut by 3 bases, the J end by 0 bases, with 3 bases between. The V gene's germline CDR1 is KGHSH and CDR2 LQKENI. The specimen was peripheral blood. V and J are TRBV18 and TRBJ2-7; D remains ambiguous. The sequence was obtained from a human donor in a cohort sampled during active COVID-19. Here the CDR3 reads CASSPSSYEQYF. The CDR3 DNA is TGTGCCAGCTCACCGAGCTCCTACGAGCAGTACTTC.